Sequencing of this T cell receptor (beta chain) was carried out in a study of Graves' ophthalmopathy and Graves' hyperthyroidism. Trimming cost V 0 bases and J 0 bases, with 8 bases left between them. The CDR3 length is 14 residues. The V gene's germline CDR1 is DFQATT and CDR2 SNEGSKA (reference sequence). TCR beta CDR3 amplification used RNA transcripts. HTBI primers were employed in first-round RT-PCR, then a second-round multiplex PCR followed. TCRdb called the multiplex PCR reads again in MiXCR, with one record for every CDR3 protein. The data show around 400,000 distinct CDR3 sequences, around 18% seen once. The sample holds many counts of this clonotype.

The chain is built from TRBV20-1 and TRBJ2-5, with no clear D. Sequenced material: peripheral blood. This TCR was recovered from a woman younger than 30 with Graves' ophthalmopathy. CDR3 nucleotides: TGCAGTGCTAGAGACGACGGTTACCAAGAGACCCAGTACTTC. Protein: CSARDDGYQETQYF.